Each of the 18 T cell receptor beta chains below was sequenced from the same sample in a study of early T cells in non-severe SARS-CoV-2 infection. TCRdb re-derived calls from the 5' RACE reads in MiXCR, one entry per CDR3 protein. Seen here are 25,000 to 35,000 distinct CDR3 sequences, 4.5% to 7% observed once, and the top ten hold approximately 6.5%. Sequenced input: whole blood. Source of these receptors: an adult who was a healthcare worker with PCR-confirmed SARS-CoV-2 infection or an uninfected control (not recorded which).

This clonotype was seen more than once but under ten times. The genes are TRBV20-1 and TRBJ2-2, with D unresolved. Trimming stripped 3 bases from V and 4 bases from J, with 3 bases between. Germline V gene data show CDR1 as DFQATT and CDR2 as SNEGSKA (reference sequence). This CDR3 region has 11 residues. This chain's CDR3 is CSASPTGELFF. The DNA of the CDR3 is TGCAGTGCTAGCCCCACCGGGGAGCTGTTTTTT.

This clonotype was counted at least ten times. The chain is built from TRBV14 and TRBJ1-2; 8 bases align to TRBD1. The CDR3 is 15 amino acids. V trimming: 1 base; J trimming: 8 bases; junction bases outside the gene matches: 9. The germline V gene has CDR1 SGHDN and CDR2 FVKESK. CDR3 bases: TGTGCCAGCAGCCAAGGGGTGGACAGGGTTACGGGCTACACCTTC. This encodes CASSQGVDRVTGYTF.

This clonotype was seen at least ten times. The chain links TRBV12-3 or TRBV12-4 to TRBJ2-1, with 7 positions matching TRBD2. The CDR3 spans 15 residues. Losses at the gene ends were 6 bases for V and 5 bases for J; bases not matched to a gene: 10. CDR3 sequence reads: CASSPSGRVHNEQFF. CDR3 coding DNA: TGTGCCAGCAGCCCATCAGGGAGGGTGCACAATGAGCAGTTCTTC.

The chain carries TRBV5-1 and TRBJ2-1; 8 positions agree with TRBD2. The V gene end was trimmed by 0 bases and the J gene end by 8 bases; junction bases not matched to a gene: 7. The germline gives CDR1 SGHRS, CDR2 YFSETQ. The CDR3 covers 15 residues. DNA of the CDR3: TGCGCCAGCAGCTTGGCCGGCGGGAGGATGCATGAGCAGTTCTTC. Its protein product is CASSLAGGRMHEQFF.

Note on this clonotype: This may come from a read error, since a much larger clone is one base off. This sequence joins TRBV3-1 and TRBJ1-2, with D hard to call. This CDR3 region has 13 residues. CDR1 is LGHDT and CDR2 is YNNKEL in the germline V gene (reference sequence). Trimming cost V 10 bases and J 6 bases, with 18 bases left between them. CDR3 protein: CANTGERVDGYTF. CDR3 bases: TGTGCCAACACCGGGGAGAGGGTAGATGGCTACACCTTC.

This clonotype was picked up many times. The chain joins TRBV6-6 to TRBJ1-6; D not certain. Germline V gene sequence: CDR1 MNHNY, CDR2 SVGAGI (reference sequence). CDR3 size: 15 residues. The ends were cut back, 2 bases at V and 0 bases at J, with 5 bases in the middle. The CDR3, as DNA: TGTGCCAGCAGTTACGCAAGCTCCTATAATTCACCCCTCCACTTT. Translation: CASSYASSYNSPLHF.

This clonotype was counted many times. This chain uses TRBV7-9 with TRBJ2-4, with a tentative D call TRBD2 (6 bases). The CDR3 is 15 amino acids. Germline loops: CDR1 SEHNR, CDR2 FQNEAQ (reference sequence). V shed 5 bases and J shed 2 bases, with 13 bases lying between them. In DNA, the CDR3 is TGTGCCAGCAGCCGCACCGGGGGATCCAAAAACATTCAGTACTTC. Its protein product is CASSRTGGSKNIQYF.

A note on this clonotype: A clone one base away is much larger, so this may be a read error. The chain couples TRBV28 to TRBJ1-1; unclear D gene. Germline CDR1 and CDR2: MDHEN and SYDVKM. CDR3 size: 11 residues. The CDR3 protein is CVSSRNTEAFF. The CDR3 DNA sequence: TGTGTCAGCAGCCGTAACACTGAAGCTTTCTTT.

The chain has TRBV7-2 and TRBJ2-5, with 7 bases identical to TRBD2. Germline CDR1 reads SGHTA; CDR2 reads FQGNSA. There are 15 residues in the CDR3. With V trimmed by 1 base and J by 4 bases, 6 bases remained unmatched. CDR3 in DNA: TGTGCCAGCAGCTTAGGGGGAGGGCCGGGAGAGACCCAGTACTTC. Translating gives CASSLGGGPGETQYF.

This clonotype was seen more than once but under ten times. CDR3 region: CASSPPQGLYGYTF. The CDR3 DNA is TGTGCCAGCAGCCCACCACAGGGGCTCTATGGCTACACCTTC. The genes are TRBV7-2 and TRBJ1-2; 7 positions match TRBD1. In germline, CDR1 is SGHTA, CDR2 FQGNSA. Trimming at V came to 5 bases and at J to 4 bases, leaving 7 bases not matched to a gene. The CDR3 is 14 amino acids.

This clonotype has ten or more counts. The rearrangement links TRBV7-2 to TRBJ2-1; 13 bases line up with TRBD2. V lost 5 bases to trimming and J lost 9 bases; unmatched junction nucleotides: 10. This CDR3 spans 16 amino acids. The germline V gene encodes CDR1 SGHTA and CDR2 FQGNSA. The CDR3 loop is CASSPRTSGRSIEQFF. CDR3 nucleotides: TGTGCCAGCAGCCCCAGGACTAGCGGGAGAAGTATTGAGCAGTTCTTC.

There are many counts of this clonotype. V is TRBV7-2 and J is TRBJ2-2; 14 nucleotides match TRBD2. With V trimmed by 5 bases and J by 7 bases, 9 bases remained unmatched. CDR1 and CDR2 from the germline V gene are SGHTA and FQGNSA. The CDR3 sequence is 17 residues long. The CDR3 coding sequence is TGTGCCAGCAGCCTGGGACTAGCGGGAGTCCACGGCGGGGAGCTGTTTTTT. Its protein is CASSLGLAGVHGGELFF.

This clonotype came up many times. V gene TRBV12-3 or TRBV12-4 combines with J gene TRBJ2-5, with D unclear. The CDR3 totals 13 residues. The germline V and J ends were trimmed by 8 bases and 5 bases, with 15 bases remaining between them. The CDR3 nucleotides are TGTGCCAGCGGAAACTACCTTTATGAGACCCAGTACTTC. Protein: CASGNYLYETQYF.

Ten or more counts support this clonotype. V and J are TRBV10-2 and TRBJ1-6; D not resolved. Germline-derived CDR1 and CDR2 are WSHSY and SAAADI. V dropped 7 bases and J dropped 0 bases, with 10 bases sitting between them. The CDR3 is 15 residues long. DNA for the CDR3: TGCGCCAGCATGAGGGAGAGCTCCTATAATTCACCCCTCCACTTT. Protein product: CASMRESSYNSPLHF.

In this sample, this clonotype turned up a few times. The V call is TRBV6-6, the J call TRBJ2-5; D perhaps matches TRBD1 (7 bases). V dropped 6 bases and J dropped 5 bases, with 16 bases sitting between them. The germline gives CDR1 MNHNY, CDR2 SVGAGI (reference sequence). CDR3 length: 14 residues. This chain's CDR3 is CASRAGQFGETQYF. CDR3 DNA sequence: TGTGCCAGCAGGGCGGGACAGTTTGGGGAGACCCAGTACTTC.

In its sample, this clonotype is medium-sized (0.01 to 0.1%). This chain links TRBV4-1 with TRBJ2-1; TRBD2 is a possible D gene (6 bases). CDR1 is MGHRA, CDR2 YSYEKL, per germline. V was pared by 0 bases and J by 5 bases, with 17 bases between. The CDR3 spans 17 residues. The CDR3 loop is CASSQDRRGAQNNEQFF. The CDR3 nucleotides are TGCGCCAGCAGCCAAGATAGACGCGGGGCGCAGAACAATGAGCAGTTCTTC.

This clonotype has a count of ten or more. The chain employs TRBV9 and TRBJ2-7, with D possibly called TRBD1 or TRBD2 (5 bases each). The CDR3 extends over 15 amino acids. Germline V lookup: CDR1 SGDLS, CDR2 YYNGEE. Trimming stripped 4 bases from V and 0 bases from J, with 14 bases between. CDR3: CASSPRGSNSYEQYF. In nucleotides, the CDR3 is TGTGCCAGCAGCCCCCGGGGCTCTAACTCCTACGAGCAGTACTTC.

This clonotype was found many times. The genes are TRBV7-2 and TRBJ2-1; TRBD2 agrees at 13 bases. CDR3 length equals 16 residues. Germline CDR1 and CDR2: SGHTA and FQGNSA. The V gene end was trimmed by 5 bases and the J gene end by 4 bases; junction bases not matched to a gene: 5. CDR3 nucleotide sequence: TGTGCCAGCAGCCCCAGGACTAGCGGGAGTTACAATGAGCAGTTCTTC. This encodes CASSPRTSGSYNEQFF.